The 12 T cell receptor beta chains given below trace back to one sample, sequenced in a study of T cells in severe cutaneous drug reactions. Libraries were made by iRepertoire multiplex PCR with TCR subtype-specific primers for bulk and single-cell sequencing. After re-calling the multiplex PCR reads, TCRdb lists one entry per CDR3 protein, DNA absent. This sample's table has approximately 20,000 distinct CDR3 sequences. The patients sequenced had a carbamazepine-induced Stevens-Johnson syndrome or toxic epidermal necrolysis reaction. Sequenced sample: PBMCs. The receptor set was obtained from a human donor with toxic epidermal necrolysis, a severe cutaneous drug reaction.

This chain links TRBV20-1 with TRBJ1-5; absent DNA, TCRdb's TRBD1 call cannot be checked. This CDR3 has 14 residues. Germline CDR1 and CDR2: DFQATT and SNEGSKA (reference sequence). CDR3 sequence: CSASAYTGHQPQHF.

The chain joins TRBV4-3 to TRBJ1-4; lacking DNA, the TRBD1 call made by TCRdb goes unchecked. The CDR3 runs 14 residues. CDR1 is LGHNA and CDR2 is YSLEER in the germline V gene. The CDR3 sequence: CASSTGAGDEKLFF.

The rearrangement uses TRBV10-3 and TRBJ2-7. This CDR3 is built from 12 residues. Looked up from germline, CDR1 is ENHRY and CDR2 is SYGVKD. CDR3: CAISPSSYEQYF.

CDR3 residues: CASSPTSPASDEQFF. The chain combines TRBV19 with TRBJ2-1; TCRdb's D gene call, TRBD2, goes unchecked for lack of DNA. In germline, CDR1 is LNHDA, CDR2 SQIVND (reference sequence). The CDR3 totals 15 residues. The full variable domain, with the rest looked up from reference TRBV19 and TRBJ2-1, is DGGITQSPKYLFRKEGQNVTLSCEQNLNHDAMYWYRQDPGQGLRLIYYSQIVNDFQKGDIAEGYSVSREKKESFPLTVTSAQKNPTAFYLCASSPTSPASDEQFFGPGTRLTVL.

The rearrangement links TRBV2 to TRBJ2-1. CDR3 size: 12 residues. Germline-derived CDR1 and CDR2 are SNHLY and FYNNEI. The CDR3: CASSDASAEQFF.

This sequence joins TRBV29-1 and TRBJ1-1; the D gene TCRdb calls, TRBD1, cannot be checked with no DNA. The germline V gene has CDR1 SQVTM and CDR2 ANQGSEA. This CDR3 contains 12 residues. The CDR3 loop is CSGQGAITEAFF.

This sequence joins TRBV5-6 and TRBJ2-1; without DNA, the TCRdb call of TRBD2 cannot be checked. The CDR3 spans 15 residues. CDR1 SGHDT and CDR2 YYEEEE come from the germline V gene. The CDR3 loop reads CASSFGLAGMNEQFF.

The chain uses TRBV4-1 and TRBJ2-1; TCRdb picks TRBD1, but there is no DNA to check that call. Per the germline V gene, CDR1 is MGHRA and CDR2 is YSYEKL. This CDR3 spans 21 amino acids. The CDR3 is CASSQVRVWGQGKGIYNEQFF.

The chain employs TRBV28 and TRBJ2-1. The CDR3 extends over 15 amino acids. Germline CDR1 and CDR2: MDHEN and SYDVKM. The CDR3: CASSFSRSSYNEQFF.

V gene TRBV3-1 combines with J gene TRBJ2-5. The CDR3 loop spans 13 amino acids. Germline CDR1 and CDR2: LGHDT and YNNKEL (reference sequence). CDR3: CASSQRPVETQYF.

This rearrangement joins TRBV3-1 to TRBJ2-1; TCRdb calls TRBD1, which cannot be checked without DNA. CDR3 length: 15 amino acids. Germline V gene sequence: CDR1 LGHDT, CDR2 YNNKEL (reference sequence). The chain's CDR3 is CASSQEGGPNNEQFF.

The chain has TRBV29-1 and TRBJ1-3; TCRdb names TRBD1, which stays unverified in the absence of DNA. CDR1 and CDR2 from the germline V gene are SQVTM and ANQGSEA. This CDR3 spans 17 amino acids. CDR3 loop: CSGSIDAGHPSGNTIYF. Based on the CDR3 plus reference TRBV29-1 and TRBJ1-3, the full variable domain is SAVISQKPSRDICQRGTSLTIQCQVDSQVTMMFWYRQQPGQSLTLIATANQGSEATYESGFVIDKFPISRPNLTFSTLTVSNMSPEDSSIYLCSGSIDAGHPSGNTIYFGEGSWLTVV.